The 10 T cell receptor beta chains reported below all come from one sample, sequenced in a study of T cell responses to AZD1222 COVID-19 vaccine. This table comes from immunoSEQ multiplex PCR, and its TCRdb copy is limited to in-frame clones, with some not included. This sample has more than 140,000 clones, with around nine tenths found just once. The source was peripheral blood, collected on day 0 of AZD1222 vaccination. The receptors shown here come from an adult in good health.

The chain uses TRBV6-5 and TRBJ1-1, with 10 positions matching TRBD1. Germline-derived CDR1 and CDR2 are MNHEY and SVGAGI. The V segment lost 6 bases and the J segment 5 bases; nucleotides outside the gene matches: 6. This CDR3 region has 14 residues. CDR3 DNA: TGTGCCAGCAGCGGGAGGACAGGGGGGACTGAAGCTTTCTTT. This gives the protein CASSGRTGGTEAFF.

This chain uses TRBV7-2 with TRBJ2-1; perhaps TRBD1 as D (5 bases). The V end lost 4 bases, the J end lost 4 bases, and 8 bases lay between the germline ends. Germline assignment: CDR1 SGHTA and CDR2 FQGNSA. This CDR3 region has 13 residues. The CDR3 sequence: CASSWGLYNEQFF. CDR3 in DNA: TGTGCCAGCAGCTGGGGCCTGTACAATGAGCAGTTCTTC.

The chain combines TRBV7-2 with TRBJ2-7, with a possible D match to TRBD1 (6 bases). With 1 base removed from V and 7 bases from J, the gap between germline ends came to 14 bases. CDR3 length equals 14 residues. Germline V gene sequence: CDR1 SGHTA, CDR2 FQGNSA. In DNA, the CDR3 is TGTGCCAGCAGCTTAGGCTACACAAGGGGGGAGCAGTACTTC. Its protein is CASSLGYTRGEQYF.

The table lists this clone with a count of one. The CDR3 nucleotides are TGTGCCAGCAGTCTCCAAGGACTAGCGGGTTCCTACGAGCAGTACTTC. This sequence encodes CASSLQGLAGSYEQYF. V and J are TRBV28 and TRBJ2-7; 11 positions match TRBD2. The V gene end was trimmed by 5 bases and the J gene end by 1 base; junction bases not matched to a gene: 7. Germline values: CDR1 MDHEN, CDR2 SYDVKM. CDR3 length equals 16 residues.

This chain connects TRBV19 to TRBJ1-5; 7 nucleotides agree with TRBD1. This CDR3 region has 16 residues. Looked up from germline, CDR1 is LNHDA and CDR2 is SQIVND (reference sequence). V dropped 9 bases and J dropped 3; count of bases not matched to a gene: 14. The CDR3 DNA follows: TGTGCCAGCGCTGGGGGACAGACCTCTACCAATCAGCCCCAGCATTTT. Its protein product is CASAGGQTSTNQPQHF.

This sequence joins TRBV7-2 and TRBJ2-3; D is unclear. This CDR3 is built from 17 residues. V lost 1 base, J lost 1 base, and 15 bases lay in between. Germline assignment: CDR1 SGHTA and CDR2 FQGNSA. The CDR3 region is CASSLDSLRLGTDTQYF. DNA of the CDR3: TGTGCCAGCAGCTTAGACAGCCTTCGCCTGGGCACAGATACGCAGTATTTT. Full variable domain (remainder filled in from reference TRBV7-2 and TRBJ2-3): GAGVSQSPSNKVTEKGKDVELRCDPISGHTALYWYRQSLGQGLEFLIYFQGNSAPDKSGLPSDRFSAERTGGSVSTLTIQRTQQEDSAVYLCASSLDSLRLGTDTQYFGPGTRLTVL.

The chain uses TRBV4-3 and TRBJ2-6; D possibly corresponds to TRBD1 (6 bases). The CDR3 is 16 residues long. The germline V and J ends were trimmed by 4 bases and 0 bases, with 10 bases remaining between them. Germline V gene sequence: CDR1 LGHNA, CDR2 YSLEER. Here the CDR3 reads CASSPQGISGANVLTF. The CDR3 DNA reads as TGCGCCAGCAGCCCACAGGGTATCTCTGGGGCCAACGTCCTGACTTTC.

The chain couples TRBV9 to TRBJ2-7, with TRBD2 identical over 7 bases. The germline CDR1 and CDR2 sequences are SGDLS and YYNGEE. CDR3 length: 14 amino acids. The junction had 11 bases not matched to a gene; V was cut back by 6 bases and J by 5 bases. This chain's CDR3 is CASTPGDYVNEQYF. The CDR3 DNA sequence: TGTGCCAGCACCCCCGGGGACTATGTTAACGAGCAGTACTTC.

The rearrangement links TRBV6-4 to TRBJ2-5; D gene ambiguous. CDR1 MRHNA and CDR2 SNTAGT come from the germline V gene. There are 12 residues in the CDR3. Trimming pared 8 bases from V and 1 base from J, leaving 8 bases between. DNA of the CDR3: TGTGCCAGCCGCAAGTTCCAAGAGACCCAGTACTTC. This codes for CASRKFQETQYF.

The J gene is TRBJ2-5, the V gene TRBV27, with D perhaps TRBD1 (6 bases). The germline gives CDR1 MNHEY, CDR2 SMNVEV (reference sequence). CDR3 length: 15 amino acids. The V gene lost 2 bases and the J gene lost 0 bases, with 10 bases spanning the gap. CDR3 sequence (DNA): TGTGCCAGCAGTTTAATCGCAGGGGACCAAGAGACCCAGTACTTC. Translating it yields CASSLIAGDQETQYF.